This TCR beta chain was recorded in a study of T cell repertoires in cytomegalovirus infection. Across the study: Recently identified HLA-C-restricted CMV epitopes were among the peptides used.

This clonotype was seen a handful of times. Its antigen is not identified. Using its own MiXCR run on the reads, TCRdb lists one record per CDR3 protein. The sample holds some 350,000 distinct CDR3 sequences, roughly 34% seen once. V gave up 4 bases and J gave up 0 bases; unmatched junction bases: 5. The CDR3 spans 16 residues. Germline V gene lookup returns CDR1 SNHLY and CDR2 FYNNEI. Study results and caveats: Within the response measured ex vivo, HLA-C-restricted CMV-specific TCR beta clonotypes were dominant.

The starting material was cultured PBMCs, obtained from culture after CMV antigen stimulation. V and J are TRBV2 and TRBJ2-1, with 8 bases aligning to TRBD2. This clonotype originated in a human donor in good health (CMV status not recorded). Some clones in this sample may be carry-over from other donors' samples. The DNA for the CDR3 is TGTGCCAGCAGTGCGGACGGGGGGGCCTCCTACAATGAGCAGTTCTTC. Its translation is CASSADGGASYNEQFF.